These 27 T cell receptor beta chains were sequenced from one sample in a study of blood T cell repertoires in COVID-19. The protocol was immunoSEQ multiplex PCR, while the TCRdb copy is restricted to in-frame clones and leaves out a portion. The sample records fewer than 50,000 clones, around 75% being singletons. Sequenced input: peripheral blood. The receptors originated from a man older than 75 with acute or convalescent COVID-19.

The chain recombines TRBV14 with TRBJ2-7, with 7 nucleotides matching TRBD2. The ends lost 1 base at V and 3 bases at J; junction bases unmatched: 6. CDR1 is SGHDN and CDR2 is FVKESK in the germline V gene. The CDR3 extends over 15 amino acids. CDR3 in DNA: TGTGCCAGCAGCCAAGGGCTAGCGGTCTTCTACGAGCAGTACTTC. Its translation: CASSQGLAVFYEQYF.

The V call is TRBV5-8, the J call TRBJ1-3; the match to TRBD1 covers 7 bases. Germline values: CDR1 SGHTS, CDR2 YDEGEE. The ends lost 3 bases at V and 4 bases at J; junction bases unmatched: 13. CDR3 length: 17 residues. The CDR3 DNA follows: TGTGCCAGCAGCTCACGTCCTGGACAGGTAGAAGGAAACACCATATATTTT. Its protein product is CASSSRPGQVEGNTIYF.

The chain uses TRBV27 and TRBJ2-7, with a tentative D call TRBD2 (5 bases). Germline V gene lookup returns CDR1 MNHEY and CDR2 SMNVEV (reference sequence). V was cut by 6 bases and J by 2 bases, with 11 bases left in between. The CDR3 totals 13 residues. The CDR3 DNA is TGTGCCAGCAGCCGTATCGGGGCCTACGAGCAGTACTTC. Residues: CASSRIGAYEQYF.

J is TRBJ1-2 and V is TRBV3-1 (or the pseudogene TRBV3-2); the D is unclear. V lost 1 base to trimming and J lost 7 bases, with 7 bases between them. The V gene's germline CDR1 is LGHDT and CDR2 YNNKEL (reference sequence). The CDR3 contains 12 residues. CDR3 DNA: TGTGCCAGCAGCCAAGGTCCTTTTGGCTACACCTTC. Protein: CASSQGPFGYTF.

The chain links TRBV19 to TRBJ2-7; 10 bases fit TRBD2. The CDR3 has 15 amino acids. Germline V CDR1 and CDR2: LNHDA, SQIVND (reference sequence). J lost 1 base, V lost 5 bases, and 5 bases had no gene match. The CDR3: CASSLLLAGSYEQYF. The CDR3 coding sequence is TGTGCCAGTAGTCTTCTACTAGCGGGATCCTACGAGCAGTACTTC.

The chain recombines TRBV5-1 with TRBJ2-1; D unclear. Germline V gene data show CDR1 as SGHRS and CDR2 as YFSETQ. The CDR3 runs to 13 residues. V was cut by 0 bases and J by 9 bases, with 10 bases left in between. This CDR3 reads CASSLDRFGEQFF. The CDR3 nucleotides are TGCGCCAGCAGCTTGGATCGGTTCGGTGAGCAGTTCTTC.

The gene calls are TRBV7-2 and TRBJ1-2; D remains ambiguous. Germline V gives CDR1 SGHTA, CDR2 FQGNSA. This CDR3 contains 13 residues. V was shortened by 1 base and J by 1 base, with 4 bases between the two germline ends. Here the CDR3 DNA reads TGTGCCAGCAGCTTAGACGGTAACTATGGCTACACCTTC. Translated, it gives CASSLDGNYGYTF. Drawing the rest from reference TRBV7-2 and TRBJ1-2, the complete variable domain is GAGVSQSPSNKVTEKGKDVELRCDPISGHTALYWYRQSLGQGLEFLIYFQGNSAPDKSGLPSDRFSAERTGGSVSTLTIQRTQQEDSAVYLCASSLDGNYGYTFGSGTRLTVV.

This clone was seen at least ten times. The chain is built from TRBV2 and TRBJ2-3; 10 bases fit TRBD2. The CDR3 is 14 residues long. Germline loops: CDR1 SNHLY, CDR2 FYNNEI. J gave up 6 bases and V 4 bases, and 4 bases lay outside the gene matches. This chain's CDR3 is CASSGRLAGDTQYF. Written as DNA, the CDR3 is TGTGCCAGCAGTGGACGACTAGCGGGTGATACGCAGTATTTT.

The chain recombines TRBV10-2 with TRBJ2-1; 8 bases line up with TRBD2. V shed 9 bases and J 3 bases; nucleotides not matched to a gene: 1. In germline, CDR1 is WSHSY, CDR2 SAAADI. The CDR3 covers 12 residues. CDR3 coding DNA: TGCGCCAGTACTAGCGGCTACAATGAGCAGTTCTTC. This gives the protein CASTSGYNEQFF.

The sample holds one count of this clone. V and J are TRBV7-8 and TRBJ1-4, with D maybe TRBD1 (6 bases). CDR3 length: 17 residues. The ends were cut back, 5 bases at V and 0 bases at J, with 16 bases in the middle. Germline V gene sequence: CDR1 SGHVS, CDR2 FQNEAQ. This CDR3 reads CASSRWTALSTNEKLFF. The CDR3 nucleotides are TGTGCCAGCAGCCGTTGGACAGCCTTGTCAACTAATGAAAAACTGTTTTTT.

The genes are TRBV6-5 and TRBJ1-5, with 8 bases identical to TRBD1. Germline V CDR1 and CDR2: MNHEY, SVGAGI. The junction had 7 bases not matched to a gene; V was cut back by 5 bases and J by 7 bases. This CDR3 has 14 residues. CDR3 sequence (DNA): TGTGCCAGCAGTCGCGGGACAGGAGGCCAGCCCCAGCATTTT. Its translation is CASSRGTGGQPQHF.

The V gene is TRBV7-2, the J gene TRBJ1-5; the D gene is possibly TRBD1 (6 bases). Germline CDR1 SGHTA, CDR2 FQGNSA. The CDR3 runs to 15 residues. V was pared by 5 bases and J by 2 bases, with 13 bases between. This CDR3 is CASSPRGAGNQPQHF. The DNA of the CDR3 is TGTGCCAGCAGCCCCAGGGGCGCTGGCAATCAGCCCCAGCATTTT.

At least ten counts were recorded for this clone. CDR3 sequence (DNA): TGTGCCAGCAGCATTAGACTAGCTAGCAATGAGCAGTTCTTC. Its protein product is CASSIRLASNEQFF. V is TRBV6-2 or TRBV6-3 and J is TRBJ2-1; 7 nucleotides match TRBD2. Trimming at V came to 6 bases and at J to 6 bases, leaving 8 bases not matched to a gene. Germline CDR1 reads MNHEY; CDR2 reads SVGEGT. The CDR3 loop spans 14 amino acids.

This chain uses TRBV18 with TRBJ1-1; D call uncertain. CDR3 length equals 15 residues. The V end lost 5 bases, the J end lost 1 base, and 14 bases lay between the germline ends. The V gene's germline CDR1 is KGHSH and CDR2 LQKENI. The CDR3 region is CASSGAQLGNTEAFF. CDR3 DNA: TGTGCCAGCTCAGGAGCCCAGTTAGGGAACACTGAAGCTTTCTTT.

CDR3 sequence (DNA): TGCGCCAGCAGCCAAGATCTGGGGAGGGAGCAGTTCTTC. Its protein is CASSQDLGREQFF. This chain joins TRBV4-3 and TRBJ2-1, with a weak D call TRBD2 (6 bases). The length of the CDR3 is 13 residues. CDR1 and CDR2 from the germline V gene are LGHNA and YSLEER. V was pared by 0 bases and J by 10 bases, with 10 bases between.

In nucleotides, the CDR3 is TGTGCCAGCAGAATCGGGACTAGCGGGAGTTGGGAGCAGTTCTTC. Amino acid sequence: CASRIGTSGSWEQFF. The J gene is TRBJ2-1, the V gene TRBV6-5, with 14 bases identical to TRBD2. Germline V gene data show CDR1 as MNHEY and CDR2 as SVGAGI. Trimming cost V 6 bases and J 10 bases; bases outside gene matches: 8. The CDR3 is 15 residues long.

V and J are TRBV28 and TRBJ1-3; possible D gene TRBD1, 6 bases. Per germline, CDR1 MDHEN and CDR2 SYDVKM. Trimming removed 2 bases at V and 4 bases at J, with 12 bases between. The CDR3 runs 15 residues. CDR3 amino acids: CASSLGGAGGNTIYF. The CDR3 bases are TGTGCCAGCAGTTTAGGGGGGGCAGGGGGAAACACCATATATTTT.

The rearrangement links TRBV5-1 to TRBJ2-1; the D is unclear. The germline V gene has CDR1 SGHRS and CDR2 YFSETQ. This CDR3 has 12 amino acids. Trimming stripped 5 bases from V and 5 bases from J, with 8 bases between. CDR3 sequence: CASSRLNNEQFF. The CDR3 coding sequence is TGCGCCAGCAGTAGACTGAACAATGAGCAGTTCTTC.

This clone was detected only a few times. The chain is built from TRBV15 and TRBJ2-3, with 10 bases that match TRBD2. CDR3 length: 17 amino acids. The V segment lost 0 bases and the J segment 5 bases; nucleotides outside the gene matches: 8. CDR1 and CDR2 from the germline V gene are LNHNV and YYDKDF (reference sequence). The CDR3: CATSREAGGRGLDTQYF. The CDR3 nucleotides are TGTGCCACCAGCAGAGAAGCGGGAGGGCGGGGGCTAGATACGCAGTATTTT.

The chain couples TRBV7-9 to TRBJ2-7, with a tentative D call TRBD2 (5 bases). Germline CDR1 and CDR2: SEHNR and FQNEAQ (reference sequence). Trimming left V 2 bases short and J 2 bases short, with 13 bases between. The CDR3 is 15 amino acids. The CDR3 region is CASSLFSSGAYEQYF. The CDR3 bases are TGTGCCAGCAGCTTATTTTCGAGCGGAGCCTACGAGCAGTACTTC. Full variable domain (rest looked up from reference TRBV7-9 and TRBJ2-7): DTGVSQNPRHKITKRGQNVTFRCDPISEHNRLYWYRQTLGQGPEFLTYFQNEAQLEKSRLLSDRFSAERPKGSFSTLEIQRTEQGDSAMYLCASSLFSSGAYEQYFGPGTRLTVT.

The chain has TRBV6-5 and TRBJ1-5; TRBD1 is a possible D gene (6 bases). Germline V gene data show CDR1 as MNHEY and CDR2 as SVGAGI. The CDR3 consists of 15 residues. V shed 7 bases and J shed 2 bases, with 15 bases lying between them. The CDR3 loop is CASNKQGTGNQPQHF. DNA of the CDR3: TGTGCCAGCAACAAACAGGGCACGGGCAATCAGCCCCAGCATTTT.

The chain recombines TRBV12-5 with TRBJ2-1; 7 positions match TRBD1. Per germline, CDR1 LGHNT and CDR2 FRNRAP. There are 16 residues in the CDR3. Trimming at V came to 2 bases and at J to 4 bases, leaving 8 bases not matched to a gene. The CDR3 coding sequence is TGTGCTAGTGGTTTGCAACAGGGGACGGTGTACAATGAGCAGTTCTTC. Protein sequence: CASGLQQGTVYNEQFF.

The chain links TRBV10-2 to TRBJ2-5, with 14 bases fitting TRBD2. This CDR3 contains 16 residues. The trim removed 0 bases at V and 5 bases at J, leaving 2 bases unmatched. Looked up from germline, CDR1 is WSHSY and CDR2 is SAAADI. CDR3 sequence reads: CASSESTSGRGETQYF. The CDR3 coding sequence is TGCGCCAGCAGTGAGTCGACTAGCGGGAGGGGGGAGACCCAGTACTTC.

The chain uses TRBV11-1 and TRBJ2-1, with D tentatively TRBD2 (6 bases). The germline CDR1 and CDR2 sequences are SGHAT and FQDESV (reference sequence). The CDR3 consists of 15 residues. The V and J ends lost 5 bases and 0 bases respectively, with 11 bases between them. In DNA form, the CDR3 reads TGTGCCAGCAGCGAGGACTACCCCTCCTACAATGAGCAGTTCTTC. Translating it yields CASSEDYPSYNEQFF. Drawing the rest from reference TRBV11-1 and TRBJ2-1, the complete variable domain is EAEVAQSPRYKITEKSQAVAFWCDPISGHATLYWYRQILGQGPELLVQFQDESVVDDSQLPKDRFSAERLKGVDSTLKIQPAELGDSAMYLCASSEDYPSYNEQFFGPGTRLTVL.

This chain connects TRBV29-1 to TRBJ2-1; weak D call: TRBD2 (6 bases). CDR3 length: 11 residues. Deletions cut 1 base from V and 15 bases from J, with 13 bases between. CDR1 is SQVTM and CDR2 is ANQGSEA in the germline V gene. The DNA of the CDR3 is TGCAGCGTTGAAGGGGACTTGAGTCGGTTCTTC. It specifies CSVEGDLSRFF.

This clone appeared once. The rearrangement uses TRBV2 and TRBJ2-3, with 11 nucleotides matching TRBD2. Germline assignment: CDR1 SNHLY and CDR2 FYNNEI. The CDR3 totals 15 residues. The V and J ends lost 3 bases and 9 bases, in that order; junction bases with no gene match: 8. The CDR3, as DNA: TGTGCCAGCAGTGACAACCTAGCGGGAGGCGGCACGCAGTATTTT. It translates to CASSDNLAGGGTQYF.

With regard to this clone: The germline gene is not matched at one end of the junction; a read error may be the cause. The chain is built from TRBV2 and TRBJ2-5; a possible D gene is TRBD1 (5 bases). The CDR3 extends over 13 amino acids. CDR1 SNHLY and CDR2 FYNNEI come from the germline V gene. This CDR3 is CASSEGAQETQYF. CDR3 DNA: TGTGCCAGCAGCGAAGGGGCACAAGAGACCCAGTACTTC.